This T cell receptor beta chain was retrieved from a study of Ad26.COV2.S vaccination and SARS-CoV-2 variants. Study as a whole: Ad26.COV2.S shots went into the muscle once or twice, 56 days apart.

This clone was observed once. Its antigen is currently unknown. Regarding treatment: around 19 received Ad26.COV2.S at low or high dose, single or two shots; about five received placebo; per-sample allocation not given. Day 63 after the first vaccine or placebo injection was the time point for sampling. Ad26.COV2.S expressed prefusion-stabilized spike from the original Wuhan strain. Assay used: immunoSEQ multiplex PCR; TCRdb lists only in-frame clones, some missing. The table lists over 300,000 clones, about four fifths of them singletons. The CDR3 contains 16 residues. Germline V CDR1 and CDR2: MNHEY, SVGEGT. V dropped 6 bases and J dropped 0 bases, with 17 bases sitting between them. Study conclusions and caveats: Measurements of TCR breadth and depth may have given underestimates of the total T cell responses.

V is TRBV6-2 or TRBV6-3 and J is TRBJ1-1; D is possibly TRBD1 (5 bases). The sample here was peripheral blood, taken in a trial of Ad26.COV2.S vaccine versus placebo. The sequence was collected from a person aged 18-60 years who received the Ad26.COV2.S COVID-19 vaccine or a placebo. CDR3 DNA sequence: TGTGCCAGCAGCTGGAGGACGTGGGGCATGAACACTGAAGCTTTCTTT. Its translation is CASSWRTWGMNTEAFF.